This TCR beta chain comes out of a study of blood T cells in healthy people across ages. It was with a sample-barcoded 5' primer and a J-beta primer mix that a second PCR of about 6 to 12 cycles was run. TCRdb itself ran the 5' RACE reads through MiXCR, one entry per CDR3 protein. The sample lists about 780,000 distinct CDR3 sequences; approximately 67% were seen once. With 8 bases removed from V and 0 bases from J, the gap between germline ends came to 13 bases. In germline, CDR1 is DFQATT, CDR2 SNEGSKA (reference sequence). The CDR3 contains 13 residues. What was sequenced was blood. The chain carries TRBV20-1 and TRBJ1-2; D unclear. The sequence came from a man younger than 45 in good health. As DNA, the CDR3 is TGCAGTATTAAGACGGTAGCTAACTATGGCTACACCTTC. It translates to CSIKTVANYGYTF.